This note documents a single T cell receptor (beta chain) sequence. Its antigen is undetermined. The CDR3 covers 16 residues. The V gene's germline CDR1 is MNHNY and CDR2 SVGAGI (reference sequence). V gave up 7 bases and J gave up 1 base, with 16 bases separating them. The record originates from a study of shared clonotypes between healthy human individuals. Study-level findings and limits: Clonotypes shared by all four donors outscored non-shared clonotypes in generation probability.

Using immunoSEQ multiplex PCR, the repertoire was profiled, and TCRdb retains in-frame clones only, with some absent. In the table there are approximately 330,000 clones, about 73% of which are singletons. V gene TRBV6-6 combines with J gene TRBJ2-2; possible D gene TRBD2, 5 bases. Sequencing was performed on memory CD4+ T cells sorted from blood. The subset was: CD45RA-negative fraction. The receptor comes from a man aged 25 to 40 in good health. CDR3 bases: TGTGCCAGCAACAGACCAGCCCGGGGGAACACCGGGGAGCTGTTTTTT. Translation: CASNRPARGNTGELFF.